This T cell receptor (beta chain) stems from a study of Ad26.COV2.S vaccination and SARS-CoV-2 variants. Notes on the study in general: It was found that vaccine and placebo recipients had similar non-spike TCR breadth.

For this clone: The antigen is not known. Compared with germline, one end of the junction differs, possibly owing to a read error.

Documented treatment: some 20 received Ad26.COV2.S at low or high dose, single or two shots; several received placebo; per-sample allocation not given. Day 63 following the first vaccine or placebo injection was when the samples were taken. Libraries were prepared by immunoSEQ multiplex PCR; TCRdb keeps only in-frame clonotypes and omits some of them. The repertoire holds about 460,000 clones, with roughly nine tenths as singletons. The sequencing used peripheral blood, collected in a trial of Ad26.COV2.S vaccine versus placebo. The clonotype comes from a person aged 18-65 years who received the Ad26.COV2.S COVID-19 vaccine or a placebo.

The chain's CDR3 is CATSPGLADTQYF. The CDR3 nucleotides read TGTGCCACCAGCCCCGGGCTAGCGGATACGCAGTATTTT. This chain links TRBV9 with TRBJ2-3; the D gene is possibly TRBD2 (6 bases). Germline CDR1 and CDR2: SGDLS and YYNGEE. The CDR3 runs to 13 residues.